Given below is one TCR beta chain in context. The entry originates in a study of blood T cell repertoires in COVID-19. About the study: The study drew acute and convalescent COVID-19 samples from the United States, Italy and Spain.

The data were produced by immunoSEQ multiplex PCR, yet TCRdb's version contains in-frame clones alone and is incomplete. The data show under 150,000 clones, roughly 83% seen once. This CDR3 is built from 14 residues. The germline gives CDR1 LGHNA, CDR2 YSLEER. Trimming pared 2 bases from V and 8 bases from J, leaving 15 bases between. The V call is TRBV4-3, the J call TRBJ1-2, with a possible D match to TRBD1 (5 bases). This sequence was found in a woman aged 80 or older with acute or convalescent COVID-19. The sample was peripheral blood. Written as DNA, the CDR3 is TGCGCCAGCAGCCAAACAGCCCGCGGGGGAGGCTACACCTTC. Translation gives CASSQTARGGGYTF.